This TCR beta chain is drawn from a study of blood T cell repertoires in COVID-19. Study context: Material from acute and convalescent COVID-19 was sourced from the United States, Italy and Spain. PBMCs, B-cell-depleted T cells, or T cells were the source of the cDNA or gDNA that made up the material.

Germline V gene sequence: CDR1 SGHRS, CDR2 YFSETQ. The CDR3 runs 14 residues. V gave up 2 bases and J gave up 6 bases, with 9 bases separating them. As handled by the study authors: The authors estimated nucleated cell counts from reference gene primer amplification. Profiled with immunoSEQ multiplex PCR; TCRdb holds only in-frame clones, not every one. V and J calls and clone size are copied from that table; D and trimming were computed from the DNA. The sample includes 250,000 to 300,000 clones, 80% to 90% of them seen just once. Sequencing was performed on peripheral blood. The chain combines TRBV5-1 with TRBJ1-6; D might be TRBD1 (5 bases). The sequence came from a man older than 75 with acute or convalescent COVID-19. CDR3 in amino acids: CASSLQEFNSPLHF. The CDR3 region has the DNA TGCGCCAGCAGCTTACAGGAATTTAATTCACCCCTCCACTTT.